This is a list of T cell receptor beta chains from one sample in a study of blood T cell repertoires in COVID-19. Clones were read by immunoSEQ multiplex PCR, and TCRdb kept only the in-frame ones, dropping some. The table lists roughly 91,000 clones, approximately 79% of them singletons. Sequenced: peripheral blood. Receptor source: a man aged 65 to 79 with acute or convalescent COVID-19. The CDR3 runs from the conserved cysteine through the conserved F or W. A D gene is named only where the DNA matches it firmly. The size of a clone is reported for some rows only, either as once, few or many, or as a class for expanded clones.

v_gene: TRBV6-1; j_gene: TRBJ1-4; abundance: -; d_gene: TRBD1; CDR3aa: CASSEINRGGEKLFF; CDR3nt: TGTGCCAGCAGTGAAATCAACAGGGGTGGTGAAAAACTGTTTTTT
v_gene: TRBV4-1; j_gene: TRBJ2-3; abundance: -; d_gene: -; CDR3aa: CASSQVSGLGTDTQYF; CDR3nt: TGCGCCAGCAGCCAAGTATCGGGGTTGGGCACAGATACGCAGTATTTT
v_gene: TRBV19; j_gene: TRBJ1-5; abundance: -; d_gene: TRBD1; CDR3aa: CATIGGAGGLGQPQHF; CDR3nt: TGTGCCACTATCGGTGGGGCAGGGGGCCTCGGTCAGCCCCAGCATTTT
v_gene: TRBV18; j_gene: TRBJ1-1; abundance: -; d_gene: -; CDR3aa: CASSPQTAEAFF; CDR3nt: TGTGCCAGCTCACCTCAGACAGCTGAAGCTTTCTTT
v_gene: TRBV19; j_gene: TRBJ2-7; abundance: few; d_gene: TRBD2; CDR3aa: CASRSLAGEYEQYF; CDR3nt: TGTGCCAGTAGGTCACTAGCGGGGGAATACGAGCAGTACTTC
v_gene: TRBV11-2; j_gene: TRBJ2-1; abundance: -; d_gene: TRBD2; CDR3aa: CASSYRGDEQFF; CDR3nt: TGTGCCAGCAGCTACCGGGGGGATGAGCAGTTCTTC
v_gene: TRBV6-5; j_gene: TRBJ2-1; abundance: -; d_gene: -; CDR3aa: CASKSPETGNEQFF; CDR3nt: TGTGCCAGCAAATCCCCCGAGACAGGCAATGAGCAGTTCTTC
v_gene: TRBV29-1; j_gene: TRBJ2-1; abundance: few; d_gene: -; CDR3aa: CSGTTGEQFF; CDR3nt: TGCAGCGGCACGACTGGGGAGCAGTTCTTC
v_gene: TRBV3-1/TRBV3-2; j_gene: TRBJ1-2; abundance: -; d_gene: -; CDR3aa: CASSQDHRAGYTF; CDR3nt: TGTGCCAGCAGCCAAGATCACAGGGCAGGCTACACCTTC
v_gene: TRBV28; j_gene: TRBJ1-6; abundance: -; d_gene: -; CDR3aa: CASRGNSGVGSPLHF; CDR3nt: TGTGCCAGCAGGGGCAATTCGGGGGTGGGTTCACCCCTCCACTTT
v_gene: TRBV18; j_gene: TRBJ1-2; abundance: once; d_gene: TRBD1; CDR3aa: CASSLTGVGYGYTF; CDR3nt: TGTGCCAGCTCACTCACAGGGGTGGGGTATGGCTACACCTTC
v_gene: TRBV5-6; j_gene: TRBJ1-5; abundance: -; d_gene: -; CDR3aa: CASSFGFNSNQPQHF; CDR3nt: TGTGCCAGCAGCTTCGGGTTCAATAGCAATCAGCCCCAGCATTTT
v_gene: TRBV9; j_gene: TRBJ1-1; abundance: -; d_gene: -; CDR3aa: CASSVADWQGLAAFF; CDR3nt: TGTGCCAGCAGCGTAGCTGATTGGCAGGGACTGGCCGCTTTCTTT
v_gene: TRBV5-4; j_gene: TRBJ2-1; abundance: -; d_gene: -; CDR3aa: CASSLDKSGYNEQFF; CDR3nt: TGTGCCAGCAGCCTGGACAAGTCGGGATACAATGAGCAGTTCTTC
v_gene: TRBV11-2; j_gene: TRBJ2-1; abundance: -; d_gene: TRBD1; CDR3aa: CASSLGQGNEQFF; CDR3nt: TGTGCCAGCAGCTTAGGACAGGGGAATGAGCAGTTCTTC
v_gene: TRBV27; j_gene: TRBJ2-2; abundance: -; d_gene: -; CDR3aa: CASSLGGGHYTGELFF; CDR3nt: TGTGCCAGCAGTTTGGGCGGGGGACATTACACCGGGGAGCTGTTTTTT
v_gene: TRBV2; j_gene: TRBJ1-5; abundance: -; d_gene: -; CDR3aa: CASNRDRYQPQHF; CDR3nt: TGTGCCAGCAACCGAGACAGATATCAGCCCCAGCATTTT
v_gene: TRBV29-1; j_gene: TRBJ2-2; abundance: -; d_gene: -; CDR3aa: CSVEGRGTGELFF; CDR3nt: TGCAGCGTTGAGGGCAGGGGAACCGGGGAGCTGTTTTTT
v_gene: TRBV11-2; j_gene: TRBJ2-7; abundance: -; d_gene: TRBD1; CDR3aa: CASSDGTGVFSYEQYF; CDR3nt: TGTGCCAGCAGCGACGGGACAGGGGTTTTCTCCTACGAGCAGTACTTC
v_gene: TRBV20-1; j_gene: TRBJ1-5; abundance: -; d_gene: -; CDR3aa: CSASQGGGRPQHF; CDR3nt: TGCAGTGCAAGTCAAGGGGGGGGACGGCCCCAGCATTTT
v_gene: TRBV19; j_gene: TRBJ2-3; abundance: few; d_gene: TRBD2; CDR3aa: CASSMERGPVRTQYF; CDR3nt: TGTGCCAGTAGTATGGAGCGGGGGCCCGTGAGGACGCAGTATTTT
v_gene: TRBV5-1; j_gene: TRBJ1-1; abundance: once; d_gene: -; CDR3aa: CASSLDSVAFF; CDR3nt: TGCGCCAGCAGCTTGGACAGTGTAGCTTTCTTT
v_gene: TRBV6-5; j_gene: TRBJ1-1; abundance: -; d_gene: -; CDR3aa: CASSYTRDTEAFF; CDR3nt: TGTGCCAGCAGTTACACTAGGGACACTGAAGCTTTCTTT
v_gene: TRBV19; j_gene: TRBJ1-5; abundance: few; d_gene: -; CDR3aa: CASKYPGSGQPQHF; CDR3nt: TGTGCCAGTAAATATCCGGGGAGCGGGCAGCCCCAGCATTTT
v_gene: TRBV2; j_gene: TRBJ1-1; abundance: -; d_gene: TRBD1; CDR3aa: CASSETPFRTGGDEAFF; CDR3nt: TGTGCCAGCAGTGAAACCCCGTTTCGCACAGGGGGTGATGAAGCTTTCTTT
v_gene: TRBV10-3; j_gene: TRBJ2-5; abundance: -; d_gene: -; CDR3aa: CAISAQGPGETQYF; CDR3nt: TGTGCCATCAGTGCCCAGGGCCCCGGGGAGACCCAGTACTTC
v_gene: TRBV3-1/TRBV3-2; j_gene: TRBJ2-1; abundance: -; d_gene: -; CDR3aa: CASSQETGNEQFF; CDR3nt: TGTGCCAGCAGCCAAGAGACGGGCAATGAGCAGTTCTTC
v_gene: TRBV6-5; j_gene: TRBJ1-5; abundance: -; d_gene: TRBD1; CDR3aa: CASSLRGQGTQPQHF; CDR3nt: TGTGCCAGCAGTCTAAGGGGGCAGGGGACTCAGCCCCAGCATTTT
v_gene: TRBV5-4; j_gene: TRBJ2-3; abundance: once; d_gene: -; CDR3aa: CASSRYEGTDTQYF; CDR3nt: TGTGCCAGCAGCCGCTATGAAGGCACAGATACGCAGTATTTT
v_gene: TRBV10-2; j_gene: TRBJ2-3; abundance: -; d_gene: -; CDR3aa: CASSEWTTVEDTQYF; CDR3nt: TGCGCCAGCAGTGAGTGGACAACAGTCGAAGATACGCAGTATTTT
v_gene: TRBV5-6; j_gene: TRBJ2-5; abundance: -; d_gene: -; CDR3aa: CASSPPGGGRETQYF; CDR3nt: TGTGCCAGCAGCCCACCTGGGGGGGGGCGAGAGACCCAGTACTTC
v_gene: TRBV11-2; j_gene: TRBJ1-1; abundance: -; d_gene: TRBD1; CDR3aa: CASSFVQGENTEAFF; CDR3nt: TGTGCCAGCAGCTTTGTCCAGGGGGAGAACACTGAAGCTTTCTTT
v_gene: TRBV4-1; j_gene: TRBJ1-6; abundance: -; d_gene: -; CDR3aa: CASSQEVENSPLHF; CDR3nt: TGCGCCAGCAGCCAAGAGGTGGAGAATTCACCCCTCCACTTT
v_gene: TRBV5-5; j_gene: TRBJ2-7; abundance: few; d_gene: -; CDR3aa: CASSRGRSLSYEQYF; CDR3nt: TGTGCCAGCAGCCGGGGGAGGAGTCTCTCCTACGAGCAGTACTTC
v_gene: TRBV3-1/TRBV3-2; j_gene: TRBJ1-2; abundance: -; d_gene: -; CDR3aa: CASSQSPRGNYGYTF; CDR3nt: TGTGCCAGCAGCCAATCTCCAAGGGGGAACTATGGCTACACCTTC
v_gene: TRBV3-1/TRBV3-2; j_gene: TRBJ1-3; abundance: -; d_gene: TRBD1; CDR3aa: CASSLGTGVSGNTIYF; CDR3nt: TGTGCCAGCAGCCTCGGGACAGGGGTTTCTGGAAACACCATATATTTT
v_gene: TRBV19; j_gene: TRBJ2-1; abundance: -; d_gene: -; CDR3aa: CASSIDPPGASSYNEQFF; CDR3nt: TGTGCCAGTAGTATAGATCCCCCAGGGGCGAGCTCCTACAATGAGCAGTTCTTC
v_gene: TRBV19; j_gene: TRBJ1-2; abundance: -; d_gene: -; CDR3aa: CASSSPLRGPGGYTF; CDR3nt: TGTGCCAGTAGTAGCCCCCTCAGGGGCCCAGGAGGCTACACCTTC
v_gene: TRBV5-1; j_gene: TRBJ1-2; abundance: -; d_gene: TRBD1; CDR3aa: CASSYDRGRNYGYTF; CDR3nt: TGCGCCAGCAGCTACGACAGGGGGCGTAACTATGGCTACACCTTC
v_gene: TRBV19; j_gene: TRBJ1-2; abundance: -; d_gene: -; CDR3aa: CASSPQTGSNGYTF; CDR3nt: TGTGCCAGTAGTCCTCAGACAGGTTCGAATGGCTACACCTTC
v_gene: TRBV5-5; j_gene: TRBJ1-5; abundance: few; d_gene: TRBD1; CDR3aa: CASSYMTGNQPQHF; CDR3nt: TGTGCCAGCAGCTACATGACAGGGAATCAGCCCCAGCATTTT
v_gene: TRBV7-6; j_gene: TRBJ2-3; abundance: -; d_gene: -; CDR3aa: CASSLVVRLSSTDTQYF; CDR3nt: TGTGCCAGCAGCTTAGTGGTCAGACTTTCTAGCACAGATACGCAGTATTTT
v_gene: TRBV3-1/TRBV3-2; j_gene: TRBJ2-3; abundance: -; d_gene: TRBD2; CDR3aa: CASSQLLAGGLDTQYF; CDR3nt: TGTGCCAGCAGCCAACTACTAGCGGGGGGGCTCGATACGCAGTATTTT
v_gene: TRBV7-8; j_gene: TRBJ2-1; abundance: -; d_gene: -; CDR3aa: CASSLITGSNEQFF; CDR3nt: TGTGCCAGCAGCTTAATCACAGGGAGCAATGAGCAGTTCTTC